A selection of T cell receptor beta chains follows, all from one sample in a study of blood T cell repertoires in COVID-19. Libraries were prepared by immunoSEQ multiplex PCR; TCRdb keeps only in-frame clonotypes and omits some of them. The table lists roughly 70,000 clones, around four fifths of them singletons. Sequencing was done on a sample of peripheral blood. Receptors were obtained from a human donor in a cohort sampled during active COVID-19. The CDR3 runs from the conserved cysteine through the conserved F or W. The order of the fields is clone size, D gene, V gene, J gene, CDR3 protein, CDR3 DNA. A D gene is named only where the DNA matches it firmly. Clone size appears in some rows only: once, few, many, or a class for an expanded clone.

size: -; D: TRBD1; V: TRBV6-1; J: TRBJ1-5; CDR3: CASSEAGDRGLLGNQPQHF; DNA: TGTGCCAGCAGTGAAGCGGGTGACAGGGGGTTGTTGGGCAATCAGCCCCAGCATTTT
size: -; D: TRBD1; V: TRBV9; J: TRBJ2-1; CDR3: CASSSRTGLNEQFF; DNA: TGTGCCAGCAGCTCCCGGACAGGGTTAAATGAGCAGTTCTTC
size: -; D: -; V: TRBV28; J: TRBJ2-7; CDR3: CASTLVGGDHEQYF; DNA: TGTGCCAGCACCTTGGTAGGGGGGGACCACGAGCAGTACTTC
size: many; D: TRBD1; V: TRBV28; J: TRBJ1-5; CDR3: CASSPGTANQPQHF; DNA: TGTGCCAGCAGTCCCGGGACAGCTAATCAGCCCCAGCATTTT
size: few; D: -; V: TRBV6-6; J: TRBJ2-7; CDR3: CASITEYEQYF; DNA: TGTGCCAGCATCACAGAATACGAGCAGTACTTC
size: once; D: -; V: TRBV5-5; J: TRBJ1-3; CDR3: CASSYYTSGNTIYF; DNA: TGTGCCAGCAGCTACTACACCTCTGGAAACACCATATATTTT
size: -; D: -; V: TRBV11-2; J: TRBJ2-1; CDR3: CASSKRGSSYNEQFF; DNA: TGTGCCAGCAGCAAAAGGGGGAGCTCCTACAATGAGCAGTTCTTC
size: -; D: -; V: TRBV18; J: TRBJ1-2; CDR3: CASSPGEDYGYTF; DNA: TGTGCCAGCTCACCAGGGGAGGACTATGGCTACACCTTC
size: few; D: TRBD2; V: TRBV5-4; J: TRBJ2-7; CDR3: CASSLGLAGAEQYF; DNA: TGTGCCAGCAGCTTGGGACTAGCGGGAGCCGAGCAGTACTTC
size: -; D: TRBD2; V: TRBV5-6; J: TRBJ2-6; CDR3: CASSRVSGSPGANVLTF; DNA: TGTGCCAGCAGCCGAGTTAGCGGGAGCCCAGGGGCCAACGTCCTGACTTTC
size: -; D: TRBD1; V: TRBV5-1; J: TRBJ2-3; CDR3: CASSSRQGIIGDTQYF; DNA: TGCGCCAGCAGCTCCAGACAGGGAATAATCGGAGATACGCAGTATTTT
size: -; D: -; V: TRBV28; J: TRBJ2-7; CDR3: CASTPGDSLRYEQYF; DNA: TGTGCCAGCACCCCGGGGGACAGTTTACGCTACGAGCAGTACTTC
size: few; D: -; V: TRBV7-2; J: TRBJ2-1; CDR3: CASSLKLQGEQFF; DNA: TGTGCCAGCAGCTTAAAGCTCCAGGGTGAGCAGTTCTTC
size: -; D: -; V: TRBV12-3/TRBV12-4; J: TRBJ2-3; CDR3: CASSFEETDTQYF; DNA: TGTGCCAGCAGTTTCGAGGAAACAGATACGCAGTATTTT
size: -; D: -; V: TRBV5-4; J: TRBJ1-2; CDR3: CASSLVGQGGYGYTF; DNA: TGTGCCAGCAGCTTGGTAGGGCAGGGAGGCTATGGCTACACCTTC
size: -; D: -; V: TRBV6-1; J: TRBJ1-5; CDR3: CASSESAAYSNQPQHF; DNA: TGTGCCAGCAGTGAGTCGGCGGCTTATAGCAATCAGCCCCAGCATTTT
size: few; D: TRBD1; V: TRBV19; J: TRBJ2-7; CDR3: CASSVQGAEEQYF; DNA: TGTGCCAGTAGTGTTCAGGGGGCCGAGGAGCAGTACTTC
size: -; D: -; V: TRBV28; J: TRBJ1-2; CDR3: CASSGQGKYGYTF; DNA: TGTGCCAGTTCTGGGCAGGGGAAATATGGCTACACCTTC
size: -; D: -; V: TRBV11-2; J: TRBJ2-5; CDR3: CASSRLGGGETQYF; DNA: TGTGCCAGCAGCCGCCTGGGGGGTGGAGAGACCCAGTACTTC
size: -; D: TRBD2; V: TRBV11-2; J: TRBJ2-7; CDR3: CASSLGTGLAVSYEQYF; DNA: TGTGCCAGCAGCTTAGGAACGGGACTAGCGGTCTCCTACGAGCAGTACTTC
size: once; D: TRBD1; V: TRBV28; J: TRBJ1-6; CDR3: CASSGGTGESPLHF; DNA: TGTGCCAGCAGTGGGGGGACAGGGGAATCACCCCTCCACTTT
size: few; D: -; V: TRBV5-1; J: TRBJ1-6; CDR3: CASSLVVPDSPLHF; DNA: TGCGCCAGCAGCTTGGTGGTGCCGGATTCACCCCTCCACTTT
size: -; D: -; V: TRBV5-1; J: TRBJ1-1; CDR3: CASSFGSGNTEAFF; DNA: TGCGCCAGCAGCTTCGGGTCGGGGAACACTGAAGCTTTCTTT
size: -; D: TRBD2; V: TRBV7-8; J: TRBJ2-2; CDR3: CASSFRTSGKNTGELFF; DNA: TGTGCCAGCAGCTTCAGGACTAGCGGGAAAAACACCGGGGAGCTGTTTTTT
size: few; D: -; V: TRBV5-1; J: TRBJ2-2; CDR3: CASSAGTSNTGELFF; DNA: TGCGCCAGCAGCGCCGGGACTTCGAACACCGGGGAGCTGTTTTTT
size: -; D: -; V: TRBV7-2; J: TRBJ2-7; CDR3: CASSAHWSSYEQYF; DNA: TGTGCCAGCAGCGCACACTGGAGCTCCTACGAGCAGTACTTC
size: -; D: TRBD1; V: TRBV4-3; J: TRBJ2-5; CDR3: CASKWAGGWETQYF; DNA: TGCGCCTCAAAGTGGGCAGGGGGCTGGGAGACCCAGTACTTC
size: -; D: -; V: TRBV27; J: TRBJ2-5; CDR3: CASSLSQPAQETQYF; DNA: TGTGCCAGCAGTTTATCACAGCCTGCGCAAGAGACCCAGTACTTC
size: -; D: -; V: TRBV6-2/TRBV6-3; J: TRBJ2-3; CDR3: CASSYRRTSTDTQYF; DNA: TGTGCCAGCAGTTACCGGAGGACTAGCACAGATACGCAGTATTTT
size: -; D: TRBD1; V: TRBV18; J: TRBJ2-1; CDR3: CASSLQTGFDEQFF; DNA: TGTGCCAGCTCACTCCAGACAGGGTTCGATGAGCAGTTCTTC
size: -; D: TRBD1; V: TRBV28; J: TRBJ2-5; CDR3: CASRKQGGGETQYF; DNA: TGTGCCAGCAGAAAACAGGGGGGAGGAGAGACCCAGTACTTC
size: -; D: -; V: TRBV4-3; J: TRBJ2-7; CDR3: CASSQVRDSSYEQYF; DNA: TGCGCCAGCAGCCAAGTCCGGGACTCCTCCTACGAGCAGTACTTC
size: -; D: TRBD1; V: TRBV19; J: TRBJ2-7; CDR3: CASSISGGPYYEQYF; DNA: TGTGCCAGTAGTATATCAGGGGGACCCTACTACGAGCAGTACTTC
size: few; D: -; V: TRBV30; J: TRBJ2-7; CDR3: CAWSVASLLYEQYF; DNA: TGTGCCTGGAGTGTAGCTAGCCTTCTCTACGAGCAGTACTTC
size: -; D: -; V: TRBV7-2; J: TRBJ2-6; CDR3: CASSLRGFSGANVLTF; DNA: TGTGCCAGCAGCTTACGGGGATTCTCTGGGGCCAACGTCCTGACTTTC
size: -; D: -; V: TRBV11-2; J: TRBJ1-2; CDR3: CASSSRTDNYGYTF; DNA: TGTGCCAGCAGCTCCAGGACAGATAACTATGGCTACACCTTC
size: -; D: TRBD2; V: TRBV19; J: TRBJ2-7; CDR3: CASSQGLAVEQYF; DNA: TGTGCCAGTAGTCAGGGACTAGCGGTCGAGCAGTACTTC
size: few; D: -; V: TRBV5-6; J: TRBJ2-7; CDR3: CASSAPRLAAYEQYF; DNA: TGTGCCAGCAGCGCTCCCCGGCTAGCCGCCTACGAGCAGTACTTC
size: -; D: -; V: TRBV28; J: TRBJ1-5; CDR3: CASSLQSGQPQHF; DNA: TGTGCCAGCAGTTTGCAATCGGGTCAGCCCCAGCATTTT
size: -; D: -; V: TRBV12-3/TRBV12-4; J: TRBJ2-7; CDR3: CASSLTGLEQYF; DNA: TGTGCCAGCAGTTTAACAGGGCTCGAGCAGTACTTC
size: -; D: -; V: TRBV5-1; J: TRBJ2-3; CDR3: CASSLRDRADTQYF; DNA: TGCGCCAGCAGCCTCCGGGATAGGGCAGATACGCAGTATTTT
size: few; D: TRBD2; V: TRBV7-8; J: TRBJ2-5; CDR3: CASSLGGRVWQETQYF; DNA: TGTGCCAGCAGCTTAGGCGGGAGAGTGTGGCAAGAGACCCAGTACTTC
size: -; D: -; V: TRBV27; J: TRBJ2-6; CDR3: CASSLWSAGASSGANVLTF; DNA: TGTGCCAGCAGTTTATGGAGCGCAGGGGCCTCTTCTGGGGCCAACGTCCTGACTTTC
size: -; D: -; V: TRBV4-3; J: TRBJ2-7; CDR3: CASSQDFAVSSYEQYF; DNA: TGCGCCAGCAGCCAAGATTTTGCGGTAAGCTCCTACGAGCAGTACTTC
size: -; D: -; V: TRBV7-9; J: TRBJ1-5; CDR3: CASSRTGLNQPQHF; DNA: TGTGCCAGCAGCCGAACAGGCCTCAATCAGCCCCAGCATTTT
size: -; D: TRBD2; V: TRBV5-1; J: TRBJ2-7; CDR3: CASSPRTSGIPYEQYF; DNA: TGCGCCAGCAGCCCCAGGACTAGCGGGATTCCCTACGAGCAGTACTTC
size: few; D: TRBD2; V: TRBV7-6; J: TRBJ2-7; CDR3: CASSSLRAGTHSYEQYF; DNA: TGTGCCAGCAGCTCTCTCCGAGCGGGAACCCACTCCTACGAGCAGTACTTC
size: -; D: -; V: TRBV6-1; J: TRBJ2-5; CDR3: CASSERGTLRETQYF; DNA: TGTGCCAGCAGTGAACGTGGCACCCTCAGGGAGACCCAGTACTTC